One sample yielded the 7 T cell receptor beta chains listed below, sequenced in a study of T cell changes during pregnancy in multiple sclerosis. The repertoire was sequenced with immunoSEQ multiplex PCR; TCRdb's copy has only in-frame clones and lacks some. The table records over 60,000 clones, around 89% of them present only once. Sequences were derived from peripheral blood, sampled in the first trimester of pregnancy. All receptors come from a female donor with multiple sclerosis, enrolled in a pregnancy study.

The chain is built from TRBV19 and TRBJ1-2; TRBD1 matches 8 bases. With 11 bases clipped from V and 7 bases from J, the junction kept 12 bases outside the gene matches. Germline loops: CDR1 LNHDA, CDR2 SQIVND (reference sequence). This CDR3 is built from 13 residues. CDR3 sequence reads: CAVSTGGGFGYTF. Written as DNA, the CDR3 is TGTGCCGTCTCCACAGGGGGGGGCTTTGGCTACACCTTC.

The chain uses TRBV2 and TRBJ2-1; TRBD2 agrees at 7 bases. Germline V gene sequence: CDR1 SNHLY, CDR2 FYNNEI. CDR3 length equals 15 residues. J was trimmed by 7 bases and V by 6 bases; bases with no gene match: 12. This CDR3 reads CASSRDYWRGNEQFF. The DNA of the CDR3 is TGTGCCAGCAGCCGGGACTACTGGCGAGGGAATGAGCAGTTCTTC.

The chain uses TRBV5-1 and TRBJ2-7; TRBD2 might be the D (6 bases). Per germline, CDR1 SGHRS and CDR2 YFSETQ. This CDR3 has 16 residues. V dropped 0 bases and J dropped 1 base, with 14 bases sitting between them. CDR3 sequence (DNA): TGCGCCAGCAGCTTGGGGGTTGGGACTCGTTCCTACGAGCAGTACTTC. This codes for CASSLGVGTRSYEQYF.

This clone has a single count. The rearrangement joins TRBV18 to TRBJ1-2, with D perhaps TRBD1 (5 bases). Trimming cost V 1 base and J 2 bases, with 11 bases left between them. The CDR3 spans 15 residues. Germline assignment: CDR1 KGHSH and CDR2 LQKENI. CDR3 loop: CASSPQDTKNYGYTF. CDR3 DNA: TGTGCCAGCTCACCACAGGACACAAAAAACTATGGCTACACCTTC.

This chain links TRBV2 with TRBJ2-3; 11 bases fit TRBD2. This CDR3 spans 15 amino acids. Per germline, CDR1 SNHLY and CDR2 FYNNEI. V gave up 4 bases and J gave up 3 bases; unmatched junction bases: 3. The CDR3 nucleotides are TGTGCCAGCAGTGGGCTAGCGGGGGGAACAGATACGCAGTATTTT. Protein product: CASSGLAGGTDTQYF.

This chain joins TRBV10-3 and TRBJ2-3; D perhaps matches TRBD2 (5 bases). Germline CDR1 is ENHRY and CDR2 is SYGVKD. The CDR3 is made up of 17 amino acids. V was trimmed by 5 bases and J by 2 bases, leaving 20 bases between them. DNA for the CDR3: TGTGCCATCAGTTGGGCTAGGTCGGGGAAAGACACAGATACGCAGTATTTT. Its protein product is CAISWARSGKDTDTQYF.

The V gene is TRBV15, the J gene TRBJ1-5, with D maybe TRBD1 (5 bases). The germline V and J ends were trimmed by 0 bases and 5 bases, with 11 bases remaining between them. The CDR3 spans 15 residues. CDR1 and CDR2 (germline): LNHNV, YYDKDF (reference sequence). Here the CDR3 reads CATSRDSGYHQPQHF. The CDR3, as DNA: TGTGCCACCAGCAGAGATTCAGGGTACCATCAGCCCCAGCATTTT.